This T cell receptor (beta chain) was retrieved from a study of cytomegalovirus exposure and HLA in healthy donors. Points from the study as a whole: Researchers reported from a later analysis that most CMV-associated TCR beta chains appeared HLA-restricted.

Primers included in the PCR were 60 Vbeta and 13 Jbeta primers. In the original processing: Later, an analysis found about 77 million unique TCR beta chains, and 8.5 million to 12 million of these were shared. Clones were read by immunoSEQ multiplex PCR, and TCRdb kept only the in-frame ones, dropping some. V, J and clone size reflect that table, while D and trimming were determined from the DNA. The data contain 150,000 or so clones, roughly four fifths of them singletons. In the case of this clone: Its specificity is unknown. A read error may produce the germline difference seen at one junction end. This CDR3 is also generated by other DNA sequences in the sample.

The material sequenced was PBMCs. The clonotype was recovered from a woman between 35 and 50 years old in good health and CMV-seronegative.

CDR3 amino acids: CASSLALQQGAEGQPQHF. In DNA, the CDR3 is TGTGCTAGCAGCTTAGCCCTTCAACAGGGGGCGGAAGGGCAGCCCCAGCATTTT. The V gene is TRBV7-8, the J gene TRBJ1-5; TRBD1 matches at 9 bases. Germline V gene data show CDR1 as SGHVS and CDR2 as FQNEAQ. The CDR3 runs to 18 residues.